Presented here are 22 T cell receptor beta chains from one specimen sequenced in a study of shared clonotypes between healthy human individuals. Sequenced by immunoSEQ multiplex PCR; TCRdb stores in-frame clones only, minus some. This sample has about 680,000 clones, with around 92% found just once. CD45RO-negative, CCR7-positively selected cells formed the naive CD8 fraction, excluding terminally differentiated effector memory CD45RA+ cells. Source material: naive CD8+ T cells sorted from blood. The receptors were sampled from a young man in good health.

This clone occurred once. The CDR3 is CASNPGQGYEQYF. The CDR3 nucleotides read TGTGCCAGCAATCCGGGACAGGGCTACGAGCAGTACTTC. The rearrangement links TRBV6-5 to TRBJ2-7, with 9 nucleotides matching TRBD1. The germline CDR1 and CDR2 sequences are MNHEY and SVGAGI. The CDR3 runs 13 residues. Trimming took 7 bases from V and 3 from J; bases not matched to a gene: 4.

The chain carries TRBV7-9 and TRBJ2-7; 10 bases align to TRBD1. V shed 5 bases, J shed 6 bases, and the junction held 10 bases outside the gene matches. Germline loops: CDR1 SEHNR, CDR2 FQNEAQ (reference sequence). The CDR3 is made up of 15 amino acids. CDR3 DNA: TGTGCCAGCAGCCCACCAACCGGGACAGGGGCCGAGCAGTACTTC. It translates to CASSPPTGTGAEQYF.

This clone has at least ten counts. J is TRBJ1-1 and V is TRBV7-6, with 9 nucleotides matching TRBD1. The CDR3 has 17 amino acids. V was pared by 2 bases and J by 1 base, with 8 bases of the junction left unmatched. Germline V CDR1 and CDR2: SGHVS, FNYEAQ. This CDR3 is CASSLTGGPVPNTEAFF. The CDR3 DNA sequence: TGTGCCAGCAGCTTAACAGGGGGCCCTGTTCCGAACACTGAAGCTTTCTTT.

The chain couples TRBV5-5 to TRBJ2-3; 8 bases align to TRBD1. The CDR3 runs 14 residues. CDR1 is SGHKS, CDR2 YYEKEE, per germline (reference sequence). V lost 4 bases to trimming and J lost 4 bases; unmatched junction nucleotides: 5. The CDR3 loop is CASSPGQGPDTQYF. CDR3 DNA sequence: TGTGCCAGCAGCCCCGGACAGGGACCAGATACGCAGTATTTT.

With respect to this clone: This sample includes further DNA sequences coding for the same CDR3. This chain connects TRBV11-2 to TRBJ2-7, with D uncertain. Trimming pared 3 bases from V and 6 bases from J, leaving 6 bases between. Germline V CDR1 and CDR2: SGHAT, FQNNGV. This CDR3 contains 11 residues. CDR3 in DNA: TGTGCCAGCAGCTTCCTAGGCGAGCAGTACTTC. This encodes CASSFLGEQYF.

The chain employs TRBV19 and TRBJ2-7; D may correspond to TRBD1 or TRBD2 (5 bases each). CDR3 size: 14 residues. Between the trimmed V and J ends, which lost 1 base and 4 bases, there was a span of 11 bases. Looked up from germline, CDR1 is LNHDA and CDR2 is SQIVND (reference sequence). In nucleotides, the CDR3 is TGTGCCAGTAGTATAGGCTGGGGACCTTACGAGCAGTACTTC. It specifies CASSIGWGPYEQYF.

The rearrangement uses TRBV7-9 and TRBJ2-5; D remains unclear. The CDR3 spans 15 residues. The ends were cut back, 1 base at V and 3 bases at J, with 12 bases in the middle. Germline-derived CDR1 and CDR2 are SEHNR and FQNEAQ (reference sequence). The CDR3 nucleotides read TGTGCCAGCAGCTTAGTTGTAACAGAAGAAGAGACCCAGTACTTC. Protein sequence: CASSLVVTEEETQYF.

This chain connects TRBV5-4 to TRBJ2-1, with 7 bases lining up with TRBD2. The CDR3 loop spans 13 amino acids. Germline lookup yields CDR1 SGHNT and CDR2 YYREEE (reference sequence). The CDR3 DNA reads as TGTGCAGCGGCGCTAGCGGATTACAATGAGCAGTTCTTC. This translates into CAAALADYNEQFF.

V usage is TRBV7-2 and J usage is TRBJ2-7; 8 bases are shared with TRBD2. The CDR3 has 18 residues. The V gene end was trimmed by 4 bases and the J gene end by 1 base; junction bases not matched to a gene: 15. The germline V gene encodes CDR1 SGHTA and CDR2 FQGNSA. The CDR3, as DNA: TGTGCCAGCAGCTCTTCCATTCGGCGGGAGGAAACTTCCTACGAGCAGTACTTC. Amino acid sequence: CASSSSIRREETSYEQYF.

The rearrangement uses TRBV20-1 and TRBJ2-7, with TRBD1 identical over 9 bases. CDR3 length equals 11 residues. Germline CDR1 and CDR2: DFQATT and SNEGSKA (reference sequence). Written as DNA, the CDR3 is TGCACACTGGGGACAGGGCCCGAGCAGTACTTC. Amino acids: CTLGTGPEQYF.

Turning to this clone: In the same sample, other DNA sequences code for this CDR3. The chain joins TRBV7-6 to TRBJ2-7; unclear D gene. The CDR3 loop spans 13 amino acids. The germline V gene encodes CDR1 SGHVS and CDR2 FNYEAQ. V was shortened by 1 base and J by 0 bases, with 4 bases between the two germline ends. CDR3 DNA sequence: TGTGCCAGCAGCTTAGAGAGCTCCTACGAGCAGTACTTC. Amino acid sequence: CASSLESSYEQYF.

CDR3 amino acids: CASSDGTNIQYF. The CDR3, as DNA: TGTGCCAGCAGTGATGGGACAAACATTCAGTACTTC. The chain combines TRBV2 with TRBJ2-4; the D call may be TRBD1 or TRBD2 (5 bases each). The V end was cut by 3 bases, the J end by 6 bases, with 6 bases between. The CDR3 length is 12 residues. Germline-derived CDR1 and CDR2 are SNHLY and FYNNEI.

The chain employs TRBV7-9 and TRBJ2-6; D uncertain. The germline V gene has CDR1 SEHNR and CDR2 FQNEAQ (reference sequence). This CDR3 comprises 16 residues. V was cut by 5 bases and J by 4 bases, with 15 bases left in between. In nucleotides, the CDR3 is TGTGCCAGCAGCCAAATAATAGATGACGGGGCCAACGTCCTGACTTTC. Translated, it gives CASSQIIDDGANVLTF.

The chain joins TRBV7-8 to TRBJ2-7; 8 nucleotides line up with TRBD1. Germline V gene lookup returns CDR1 SGHVS and CDR2 FQNEAQ. The CDR3 contains 17 residues. The V segment lost 1 base and the J segment 6 bases; nucleotides outside the gene matches: 14. CDR3 sequence reads: CASSLVPLDRAGFEQYF. CDR3 in DNA: TGTGCCAGCAGCTTAGTCCCGTTGGACAGGGCTGGTTTCGAGCAGTACTTC.

A single count supports this clone. This chain connects TRBV2 to TRBJ2-1, with unresolved D. Between the trimmed V and J ends, which lost 4 bases and 0 bases, there was a span of 10 bases. Germline-derived CDR1 and CDR2 are SNHLY and FYNNEI. The length of the CDR3 is 15 residues. DNA of the CDR3: TGTGCCAGCAGTGGGCGGCCAAGCTCCTACAATGAGCAGTTCTTC. It encodes CASSGRPSSYNEQFF.

The chain employs TRBV15 and TRBJ2-3; 8 bases are a match to TRBD2. Trimming removed 5 bases from V and 10 bases from J; junction bases left unmatched: 14. From germline, CDR1 is LNHNV and CDR2 YYDKDF (reference sequence). The CDR3 has 15 amino acids. DNA for the CDR3: TGTGCCACCAGCCGGGCGGGAGGTCCGCCTGTGGCGCAGTATTTT. It yields the protein CATSRAGGPPVAQYF.

This sequence joins TRBV5-1 and TRBJ1-5, with 7 bases lining up with TRBD1. The germline gives CDR1 SGHRS, CDR2 YFSETQ. The CDR3 spans 15 residues. The J segment lost 4 bases and the V segment lost 0 bases, leaving 4 bases of the junction unmatched. The CDR3 loop is CASSLVPGGNQPQHF. The DNA of the CDR3 is TGCGCCAGCAGCTTGGTGCCAGGGGGGAATCAGCCCCAGCATTTT.

The V gene is TRBV7-6, the J gene TRBJ1-1; possibly TRBD1 for D (5 bases). Trimming pared 2 bases from V and 1 base from J, leaving 20 bases between. This CDR3 is 18 amino acids long. Germline V CDR1 and CDR2: SGHVS, FNYEAQ. Here the CDR3 reads CASSLYGAEFFRNTEAFF. The CDR3 bases are TGTGCCAGCAGCTTATATGGGGCAGAATTTTTTAGGAACACTGAAGCTTTCTTT.

This chain joins TRBV10-2 and TRBJ2-1; 8 nucleotides agree with TRBD2. V lost 7 bases, J lost 3 bases, and 11 bases stayed unmatched. This CDR3 has 16 amino acids. The V gene's germline CDR1 is WSHSY and CDR2 SAAADI. CDR3 sequence (DNA): TGCGCCAGCACCTATCCGGGACTAGTCAGCTACAATGAGCAGTTCTTC. It translates to CASTYPGLVSYNEQFF.

The genes are TRBV30 and TRBJ1-5; D gene unclear. The CDR3 runs 13 residues. Trimming left V 6 bases short and J 3 bases short, with 12 bases between. Germline-derived CDR1 and CDR2 are GTSNPN and SVGIG (reference sequence). The CDR3 loop is CACSFENNQPQHF. Written as DNA, the CDR3 is TGTGCCTGTAGTTTCGAGAACAATCAGCCCCAGCATTTT.

The chain is built from TRBV28 and TRBJ2-7; 13 nucleotides align to TRBD2. This CDR3 has 16 residues. Germline CDR1 MDHEN, CDR2 SYDVKM. The J segment lost 6 bases and the V segment lost 1 base, leaving 6 bases of the junction unmatched. The CDR3 nucleotides are TGTGCCAGCAGTTTATCCCCGGGGACTAGCGGGACCGAGCAGTACTTC. Its protein product is CASSLSPGTSGTEQYF.

This clone appeared once. The chain links TRBV2 to TRBJ1-3; 7 bases match TRBD1. The CDR3 sequence is 16 residues long. Germline CDR1 and CDR2: SNHLY and FYNNEI. The V and J ends lost 3 bases and 4 bases, in that order; junction bases with no gene match: 9. CDR3 DNA: TGTGCCAGCAGTGATGGAACCGGGACAGCCGGAAACACCATATATTTT. Translating gives CASSDGTGTAGNTIYF.